The present TCR beta chain was sequenced within a study of shared clonotypes between healthy human individuals. The overall study: Aged 18 to 49, the donors were a couple of women and a few men. The study used three CD4 naive, three CD4 memory, two CD8 naive and one CD8 memory plate per donor. Study-level findings and limits: Donors were few, which limited the genetic and exposure-history diversity represented. Rarefaction showed that sequencing of sorted subsets was incomplete (despite large depth).

Data came from immunoSEQ multiplex PCR; TCRdb stores just in-frame clones and leaves some out. Among around 2.5 million clones, roughly 93% were seen once, and the ten largest hold about 0.39%. Looked up from germline, CDR1 is LNHDA and CDR2 is SQIVND (reference sequence). This CDR3 has 18 amino acids. Trimming left V 3 bases short and J 4 bases short, with 22 bases between. As for this clone: The antigen is unknown.

The TCR sequence derives from a man aged 18 to 35 in good health. Some clones in this sample may be carry-over from other donors' samples. Sequencing was performed on naive CD4+ T cells from PBMCs. The subset denotes: CD45RA+ positively selected. The chain joins TRBV19 to TRBJ2-1, with a weak D call TRBD1 (6 bases). The CDR3: CASSMGPVYRDKYNEQFF. DNA for the CDR3: TGTGCCAGTAGTATGGGCCCGGTATACAGGGACAAATACAATGAGCAGTTCTTC.